This T cell receptor (beta chain) originates from a study of beta chain features in type 1 diabetes. Study-wide results and limits: Within each of all four CD4+ subsets, Type 1 diabetes patients had TCRB CDR3s that were moderately but significantly shorter. When VDJ junctions were examined, type 1 diabetes patients showed fewer insertions and more deletions. Compared to healthy donors, patients appeared to have naive, central memory and Treg TCRB repertoires that were more alike.

Sequenced material consisted of expressed TCRB transcripts (all of the isolated RNA was reverse transcribed). The data were produced by immunoSEQ multiplex PCR, yet TCRdb's version contains in-frame clones alone and is incomplete. The data contain hundreds of thousands of clones, 11% to 15% of them singletons. Regarding this clone: Antigen unknown.

The CDR3 contains 15 residues. With 6 bases clipped from V and 5 bases from J, the junction kept 8 bases outside the gene matches. Per germline, CDR1 SGHNT and CDR2 YYREEE (reference sequence). Sequenced material: naive CD4+ T cells from blood. This TCR was sampled from a man between 18 and 35 years old with type 1 diabetes. The rearrangement joins TRBV5-4 to TRBJ2-3, with 11 bases matching TRBD2. The CDR3 reads CASTPRSGGVDTQYF. The CDR3 region has the DNA TGTGCCAGCACCCCACGTAGCGGGGGGGTAGATACGCAGTATTTT. Looking up the rest from reference TRBV5-4 and TRBJ2-3 gives the full variable domain: ETGVTQSPTHLIKTRGQQVTLRCSSQSGHNTVSWYQQALGQGPQFIFQYYREEENGRGNFPPRFSGLQFPNYSSELNVNALELDDSALYLCASTPRSGGVDTQYFGPGTRLTVL.